The 22 T cell receptor beta chains presented below share a single source sample, sequenced in a study of shared clonotypes between healthy human individuals (dated by TCRdb to the early 2020s). Library preparation was by the immunoSEQ multiplex PCR assay. As stored in TCRdb, this immuneACCESS dataset retains in-frame rearrangements with V and J assigned. A fraction of the clones does not appear; measured against another copy, unresolved V genes explain less than half of the discrepancy, and the remainder lacks a known reason. Counted in this sample were 2 million to 3 million clones; 93% of them appeared once. The ten largest clones add up to around 0.4% of the sample. Sequenced material: naive CD4+ T cells from PBMCs. The cell subset or site label for this specimen denotes: CD45RA+ positively selected. The receptors derive from a man aged 18 to 29 in good health. Some clones in this sample may be carry-over from other donors' samples.

This clone occurred a few times. The chain combines TRBV19 with TRBJ1-2, with 10 bases aligning to TRBD1. The CDR3 loop spans 14 amino acids. CDR1 is LNHDA and CDR2 is SQIVND in the germline V gene (reference sequence). The V gene end was trimmed by 5 bases and the J gene end by 6 bases; junction bases not matched to a gene: 6. The CDR3 protein is CASSPWDRGDGYTF. The CDR3 nucleotides read TGTGCCAGTAGTCCCTGGGACAGGGGCGATGGCTACACCTTC.

This chain links TRBV5-5 with TRBJ2-7; 7 bases are a match to TRBD2. Looked up from germline, CDR1 is SGHKS and CDR2 is YYEKEE (reference sequence). The length of the CDR3 is 13 residues. V lost 2 bases and J lost 6; bases outside the gene matches: 5. The CDR3 region is CASSFGGRGEQYF. The CDR3, as DNA: TGTGCCAGCAGCTTCGGAGGGAGGGGCGAGCAGTACTTC.

The genes are TRBV7-8 and TRBJ2-1; D not certain. This CDR3 has 14 amino acids. V gave up 5 bases and J gave up 9 bases, with 17 bases separating them. Germline V gene data show CDR1 as SGHVS and CDR2 as FQNEAQ. The CDR3 coding sequence is TGTGCCAGCAGCCCCTGGATGGGGATGGGTGAGCAGTTCTTC. Translated, it gives CASSPWMGMGEQFF.

This clone was recorded once. The V call is TRBV2, the J call TRBJ1-1; no reliable D call. Germline V gene lookup returns CDR1 SNHLY and CDR2 FYNNEI. Trimming left V 8 bases short and J 1 base short, with 11 bases between. The CDR3 is 13 residues long. The CDR3 DNA sequence: TGTGCCAGCGGGATCCAGTGGAACACTGAAGCTTTCTTT. This translates into CASGIQWNTEAFF.

The chain employs TRBV27 and TRBJ2-5; D is unresolved. This CDR3 is built from 15 residues. V shed 0 bases and J shed 1 base, with 9 bases lying between them. Germline-derived CDR1 and CDR2 are MNHEY and SMNVEV (reference sequence). DNA for the CDR3: TGTGCCAGCAGTTTATCGTTAAGTCGCCAAGAGACCCAGTACTTC. Protein: CASSLSLSRQETQYF.

Comments on this clone: Additional DNA sequences in this sample encode the identical CDR3. The chain joins TRBV5-1 to TRBJ2-5; maybe TRBD1 (5 bases). The germline V and J ends were trimmed by 1 base and 4 bases, with 5 bases remaining between them. Germline CDR1 reads SGHRS; CDR2 reads YFSETQ. The CDR3 contains 12 residues. The CDR3 region is CASSLRGETQYF. The DNA of the CDR3 is TGCGCCAGCAGCTTGAGGGGAGAGACCCAGTACTTC.

On this clone itself: This CDR3 is also generated by other DNA sequences in the sample. The V call is TRBV4-1, the J call TRBJ2-4; weak D call: TRBD2 (6 bases). Germline CDR1 MGHRA, CDR2 YSYEKL. This CDR3 spans 15 amino acids. Trimming cost V 2 bases and J 0 bases, with 8 bases left between them. Here the CDR3 reads CASSQTGLAKNIQYF. DNA of the CDR3: TGCGCCAGCAGCCAAACGGGACTAGCCAAAAACATTCAGTACTTC.

The gene calls are TRBV28 and TRBJ1-1; no firm D call. This CDR3 comprises 13 residues. Trimming shortened V by 11 bases and J by 1 base, and 14 bases separated the two germline ends. Germline CDR1 is MDHEN and CDR2 is SYDVKM. The DNA for the CDR3 is TGTGCCGGCTCCTCTAGGAGGAACACTGAAGCTTTCTTT. Encoded protein: CAGSSRRNTEAFF.

V usage is TRBV28 and J usage is TRBJ1-5, with D perhaps TRBD1 (5 bases). Germline CDR1 and CDR2: MDHEN and SYDVKM. The CDR3 totals 16 residues. Trimming left V 5 bases short and J 2 bases short, with 16 bases between. CDR3 in amino acids: CASSAYQGFRNQPQHF. CDR3 nucleotides: TGTGCCAGCAGTGCGTACCAGGGATTTCGCAATCAGCCCCAGCATTTT.

The chain is built from TRBV2 and TRBJ1-5, with 8 bases matching TRBD1. Germline V gene data show CDR1 as SNHLY and CDR2 as FYNNEI. The V gene end was trimmed by 3 bases and the J gene end by 3 bases; junction bases not matched to a gene: 4. The CDR3 contains 15 residues. The CDR3 DNA sequence: TGTGCCAGCAGTGACAGGGGGCAAGACAATCAGCCCCAGCATTTT. Translated: CASSDRGQDNQPQHF. The variable domain in full, with the rest retrieved from reference TRBV2 and TRBJ1-5, is EPEVTQTPSHQVTQMGQEVILRCVPISNHLYFYWYRQILGQKVEFLVSFYNNEISEKSEIFDDQFSVERPDGSNFTLKIRSTKLEDSAMYFCASSDRGQDNQPQHFGDGTRLSIL.

This clone was found a few times. The sample carries other DNA sequences with the same CDR3. V gene TRBV5-1 combines with J gene TRBJ2-1; the D is unclear. The CDR3 length is 13 residues. V lost 1 base and J lost 0, with 2 bases in between. From germline, CDR1 is SGHRS and CDR2 YFSETQ. CDR3 sequence (DNA): TGCGCCAGCAGCTTGAGCTCCTACAATGAGCAGTTCTTC. It codes for CASSLSSYNEQFF.

The J gene is TRBJ2-1, the V gene TRBV6-5; 8 bases map to TRBD1. Germline-derived CDR1 and CDR2 are MNHEY and SVGAGI. The CDR3 length is 14 residues. Trimming removed 5 bases from V and 9 bases from J; junction bases left unmatched: 9. The CDR3 is CASSPGQVRSEQFF. The CDR3 DNA follows: TGTGCCAGCAGTCCGGGACAGGTTAGGAGTGAGCAGTTCTTC.

The chain uses TRBV25-1 and TRBJ2-1; weak D call: TRBD2 (6 bases). This CDR3 contains 14 residues. Looked up from germline, CDR1 is MGHDK and CDR2 is SYGVNS. Trimming removed 3 bases from V and 2 bases from J, with 8 bases in between. CDR3 coding DNA: TGTGCCAGCAGTGAGGCGGGACCCTACAATGAGCAGTTCTTC. It translates to CASSEAGPYNEQFF.

The chain recombines TRBV6-1 with TRBJ2-6; no definite D call. Trimming left V 4 bases short and J 1 base short, with 14 bases between. CDR1 and CDR2 (germline): MNHNS, SASEGT. The CDR3 is 17 residues long. DNA of the CDR3: TGTGCCAGCAGTGCCCCCGACGGTAGGTCTGGGGCCAACGTCCTGACTTTC. Translation: CASSAPDGRSGANVLTF.

The chain couples TRBV10-3 to TRBJ2-7; 9 bases fit TRBD1. Germline-derived CDR1 and CDR2 are ENHRY and SYGVKD. Unmatched junction bases numbered 2, after V lost 6 bases and J lost 5 bases. The CDR3 extends over 12 amino acids. The CDR3 spells CAIRGQGNEQYF. DNA of the CDR3: TGTGCCATCAGGGGACAGGGAAACGAGCAGTACTTC.

The chain recombines TRBV28 with TRBJ1-2; D gene unclear. The germline V and J ends were trimmed by 3 bases and 4 bases, with 9 bases remaining between them. Germline CDR1 MDHEN, CDR2 SYDVKM. CDR3 length equals 13 residues. The CDR3 protein is CASSFSYGYGYTF. CDR3 nucleotides: TGTGCCAGCAGTTTTTCGTACGGCTATGGCTACACCTTC.

V and J are TRBV6-1 and TRBJ2-4, with TRBD2 matching over 7 bases. The CDR3 runs 12 residues. From germline, CDR1 is MNHNS and CDR2 SASEGT. With 0 bases clipped from V and 11 bases from J, the junction kept 1 base outside the gene matches. CDR3 amino acids: CASSEAGGVQYF. The DNA of the CDR3 is TGTGCCAGCAGTGAAGCGGGGGGGGTTCAGTACTTC.

The chain uses TRBV7-3 and TRBJ2-7; D possibly matches TRBD1 or TRBD2 (5 bases each). Germline V lookup: CDR1 SGHTA, CDR2 FQGTGA. The CDR3 has 14 amino acids. Trimming left V 0 bases short and J 5 bases short, with 11 bases between. Here the CDR3 reads CASSLTGTLDEQYF. DNA of the CDR3: TGTGCCAGCAGCTTAACAGGGACGTTGGACGAGCAGTACTTC.

This chain links TRBV28 with TRBJ2-1; maybe TRBD2 (6 bases). The CDR3 length is 14 residues. Germline CDR1 MDHEN, CDR2 SYDVKM. V shed 4 bases and J shed 7 bases, with 14 bases lying between them. The CDR3, as DNA: TGTGCCAGCAGTTCGGGACTGGGGATAAATGAGCAGTTCTTC. Translated: CASSSGLGINEQFF.

The V call is TRBV18, the J call TRBJ2-1; no firm D call. Germline-derived CDR1 and CDR2 are KGHSH and LQKENI. The CDR3 consists of 15 residues. V was cut by 0 bases and J by 0 bases, with 6 bases left in between. The CDR3 loop is CASSPPQLSYNEQFF. The CDR3, as DNA: TGTGCCAGCTCACCACCCCAGCTCTCCTACAATGAGCAGTTCTTC.

The chain recombines TRBV6-1 with TRBJ2-2; TRBD2 aligns across 7 bases. The CDR3 covers 15 residues. Per germline, CDR1 MNHNS and CDR2 SASEGT. J lost 5 bases, V lost 10 bases, and 13 bases had no gene match. Here the CDR3 reads CATSASGLWTGELFF. In DNA, the CDR3 is TGTGCCACCTCCGCTAGCGGACTTTGGACCGGGGAGCTGTTTTTT.

The rearrangement uses TRBV14 and TRBJ2-7, with TRBD1 identical over 11 bases. Germline assignment: CDR1 SGHDN and CDR2 FVKESK. V trimming: 2 bases; J trimming: 4 bases; junction bases outside the gene matches: 13. The CDR3 sequence is 18 residues long. The CDR3 region is CASSQIPGTGGMRYEQYF. The CDR3 DNA sequence: TGTGCCAGCAGCCAAATTCCCGGGACAGGGGGAATGAGATACGAGCAGTACTTC. Full variable domain (outside the CDR3, taken from reference TRBV14 and TRBJ2-7): EAGVTQFPSHSVIEKGQTVTLRCDPISGHDNLYWYRRVMGKEIKFLLHFVKESKQDESGMPNNRFLAERTGGTYSTLKVQPAELEDSGVYFCASSQIPGTGGMRYEQYFGPGTRLTVT.